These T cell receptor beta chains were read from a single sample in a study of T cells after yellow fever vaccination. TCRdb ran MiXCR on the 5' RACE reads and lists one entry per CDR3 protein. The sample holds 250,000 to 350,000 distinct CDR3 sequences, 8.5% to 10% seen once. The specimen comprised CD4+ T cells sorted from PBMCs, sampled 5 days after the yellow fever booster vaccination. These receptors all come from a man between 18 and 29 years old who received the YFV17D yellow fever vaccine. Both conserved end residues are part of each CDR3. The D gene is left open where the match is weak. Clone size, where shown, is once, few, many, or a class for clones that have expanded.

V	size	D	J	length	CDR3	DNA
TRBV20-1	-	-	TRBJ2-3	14	CSARQFNGPDTQYF	TGCAGTGCTAGACAGTTCAACGGGCCAGATACGCAGTATTTT
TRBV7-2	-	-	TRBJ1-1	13	CASSLRQDSEAFF	TGTGCCAGCAGCTTGAGGCAGGATTCTGAAGCTTTCTTT
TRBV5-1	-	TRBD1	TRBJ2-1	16	CASSPRTGGSYNEQFF	TGCGCCAGCAGCCCGCGGACAGGGGGCTCCTACAATGAGCAGTTCTTC
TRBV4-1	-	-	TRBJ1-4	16	CASSQKSGAINEKLFF	TGCGCCAGCAGCCAGAAATCAGGGGCCATTAATGAAAAACTGTTTTTT
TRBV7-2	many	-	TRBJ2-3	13	CASSRSITDTQYF	TGTGCCAGCAGCCGATCCATCACAGATACGCAGTATTTT
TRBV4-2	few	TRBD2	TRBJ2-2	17	CASSQNVLAGGAGELFF	TGTGCCAGCAGCCAAAACGTACTAGCGGGGGGTGCCGGGGAGCTGTTTTTT
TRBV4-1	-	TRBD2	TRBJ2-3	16	CASSQLPGLAPDTQYF	TGCGCCAGCAGCCAACTTCCGGGACTAGCGCCCGATACGCAGTATTTT
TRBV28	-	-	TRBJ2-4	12	CASMRGQGIQYF	TGTGCCAGCATGAGAGGGCAGGGCATTCAGTACTTC
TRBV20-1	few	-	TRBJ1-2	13	CSASWGDAYGYTF	TGCAGTGCTAGTTGGGGGGACGCATATGGCTACACCTTC
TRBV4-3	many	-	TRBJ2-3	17	CASSQDLARGVPDTQYF	TGCGCCAGCAGCCAAGATCTGGCCAGGGGGGTACCAGATACGCAGTATTTT
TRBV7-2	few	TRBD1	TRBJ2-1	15	CASSYRDRTSNEQFF	TGTGCCAGCAGCTACCGGGACAGGACCTCAAATGAGCAGTTCTTC
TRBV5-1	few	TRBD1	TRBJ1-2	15	CASSPIPQGRYGYTF	TGCGCCAGCAGCCCAATCCCACAGGGGAGGTATGGCTACACCTTC
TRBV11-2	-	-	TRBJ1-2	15	CASSSVRDVGDGYTF	TGTGCCAGCAGCTCGGTTCGGGATGTCGGAGATGGCTACACCTTC
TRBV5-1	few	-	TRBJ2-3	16	CASRNLFARYTDTQYF	TGCGCCAGCAGGAACTTGTTCGCTCGCTACACAGATACGCAGTATTTT
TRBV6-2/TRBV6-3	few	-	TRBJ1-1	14	CASIHSGDGTEAFF	TGTGCCAGCATCCATTCAGGGGACGGGACTGAAGCTTTCTTT
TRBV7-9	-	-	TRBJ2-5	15	CASSLRVQGGETQYF	TGTGCCAGCAGCTTGAGAGTTCAGGGAGGCGAGACCCAGTACTTC
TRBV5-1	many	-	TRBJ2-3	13	CASSPRSGDTQYF	TGCGCCAGCAGCCCCCGGAGCGGGGATACGCAGTATTTT
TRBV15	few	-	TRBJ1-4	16	CATSRGGGRVNEKLFF	TGTGCCACCAGCAGAGGAGGAGGCAGGGTAAATGAAAAACTGTTTTTT
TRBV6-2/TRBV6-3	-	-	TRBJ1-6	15	CASSYGGTYNSPLHF	TGTGCCAGCAGTTACGGGGGCACCTATAATTCACCCCTCCACTTT
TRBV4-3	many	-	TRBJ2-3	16	CASSQAAGAGSDTQYF	TGCGCCAGCAGCCAAGCGGCGGGGGCCGGTTCCGATACGCAGTATTTT
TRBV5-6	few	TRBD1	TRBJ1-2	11	CASSWGQGCTF	TGTGCCAGCAGCTGGGGACAGGGATGCACCTTC
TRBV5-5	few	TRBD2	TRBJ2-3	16	CASSLATSGGPDTQYF	TGTGCCAGCAGCTTGGCGACTAGCGGGGGCCCCGATACGCAGTATTTT
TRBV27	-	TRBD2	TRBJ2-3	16	CASSSSTSGGSDTQYF	TGTGCCAGCAGTTCGTCGACTAGCGGGGGATCAGATACGCAGTATTTT
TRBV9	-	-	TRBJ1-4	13	CASSVGLVEKLFF	TGTGCCAGCAGCGTAGGACTTGTCGAAAAACTGTTTTTT
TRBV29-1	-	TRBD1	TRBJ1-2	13	CSVERDRGYGYTF	TGCAGCGTTGAAAGGGACAGAGGCTATGGCTACACCTTC
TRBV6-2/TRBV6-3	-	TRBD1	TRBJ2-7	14	CASSLWSGGYEQYF	TGTGCCAGCAGCCTTTGGTCAGGGGGTTACGAGCAGTACTTC
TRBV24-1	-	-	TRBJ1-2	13	CATSDQTFGGYTF	TGTGCCACCAGTGACCAGACCTTCGGGGGCTACACCTTC